The 7 T cell receptor beta chains below were found in one sample sequenced in a study of blood T cells in healthy people across ages. For the second PCR, which ran for 7 to 11 cycles, a sample-barcoded 5' primer and a J-beta primer mix were used. In TCRdb, the 5' RACE reads were re-called with MiXCR into one record per CDR3 protein. The sample shows 1,300,000 or so distinct CDR3 sequences, roughly 59% of them seen only once. Sequenced: blood. Every receptor here comes from a man between 18 and 29 years old in good health.

The chain employs TRBV6-2 or TRBV6-3 and TRBJ2-1, with TRBD1 matching over 10 bases. J was trimmed by 5 bases and V by 6 bases; bases with no gene match: 7. The CDR3 loop spans 15 amino acids. Looked up from germline, CDR1 is MNHEY and CDR2 is SVGEGT. The CDR3 here is CASSTGTGVNNEQFF. The CDR3 coding sequence is TGTGCCAGCAGCACCGGGACAGGGGTGAACAATGAGCAGTTCTTC.

Notes on this clonotype: At one of its ends the junction is not consistent with the germline gene, which may arise from a read error. CDR3 protein: CASSLDRDTDAQYF. The CDR3 region has the DNA TGTGCCAGCAGCTTAGATCGCGACACAGATGCGCAGTATTTT. The rearrangement uses TRBV11-2 and TRBJ2-3; D call uncertain. The CDR3 runs 14 residues. Germline CDR1 is SGHAT and CDR2 is FQNNGV.

V is TRBV20-1 and J is TRBJ2-7; tentatively, D is TRBD1 (6 bases). V lost 5 bases to trimming and J lost 4 bases, with 18 bases between them. The CDR3 is made up of 14 amino acids. Germline-derived CDR1 and CDR2 are DFQATT and SNEGSKA (reference sequence). As DNA, the CDR3 is TGCAGTGCTCAAGGACAGCCAGAACATTACGAGCAGTACTTC. Its translation: CSAQGQPEHYEQYF.

V and J are TRBV3-1 and TRBJ2-7, with D tentatively TRBD2 (5 bases). Trimming stripped 4 bases from V and 7 bases from J, with 17 bases between. CDR1 is LGHDT and CDR2 is YNNKEL in the germline V gene (reference sequence). The CDR3 loop spans 14 amino acids. DNA of the CDR3: TGTGCCAGCAGCCGAGTCCCCGAATGGGAGGAGCAGTACTTC. It specifies CASSRVPEWEEQYF.

The chain is built from TRBV3-1 and TRBJ2-7; D perhaps matches TRBD2 (5 bases). The CDR3 runs 18 residues. Germline CDR1 reads LGHDT; CDR2 reads YNNKEL (reference sequence). V lost 0 bases and J 3 bases, leaving 21 bases between the germline ends. The CDR3 sequence: CASSQEGTSLGRIYEQYF. The CDR3 DNA reads TGTGCCAGCAGCCAAGAAGGAACATCTCTGGGGAGAATCTACGAGCAGTACTTC.

This chain links TRBV7-9 with TRBJ2-1; 9 nucleotides align to TRBD2. Germline CDR1 and CDR2: SEHNR and FQNEAQ (reference sequence). CDR3 length equals 17 residues. Trimming removed 5 bases from V and 0 bases from J; junction bases left unmatched: 8. This CDR3 is CASSHRRGGSSYNEQFF. The CDR3 coding sequence is TGTGCCAGCAGCCACCGGCGGGGGGGGAGCTCCTACAATGAGCAGTTCTTC.

This chain joins TRBV6-1 and TRBJ1-6; TRBD1 aligns across 7 bases. V was pared by 3 bases and J by 7 bases, with 6 bases of the junction left unmatched. CDR3 length equals 15 residues. The germline gives CDR1 MNHNS, CDR2 SASEGT. As DNA, the CDR3 is TGTGCCAGCAGTGAGTTAGACAGGGCAAATTCACCCCTCCACTTT. Translating gives CASSELDRANSPLHF.